The 18 T cell receptor beta chains presented below share a single source sample, sequenced in a study of shared clonotypes between healthy human individuals. Generated by immunoSEQ multiplex PCR, the TCRdb table keeps only in-frame clones and is missing some. The sample includes about 1 million clones, roughly 75% of them seen just once. Sample: memory CD4+ T cells sorted from blood. Subset given: CD45RA-negative fraction. The origin of the receptors is a man younger than 35 in good health.

The chain joins TRBV30 to TRBJ2-2; the match to TRBD2 covers 8 bases. CDR3 size: 13 residues. The trim removed 3 bases at V and 6 bases at J, leaving 3 bases unmatched. The germline gives CDR1 GTSNPN, CDR2 SVGIG (reference sequence). CDR3 loop: CAWRREDPGELFF. The CDR3 nucleotides are TGTGCCTGGAGGCGGGAGGATCCCGGGGAGCTGTTTTTT.

The CDR3, as DNA: TGTGCCAGCAGCCAGGGGACAGGCCAAGAGACCCAGTACTTC. This codes for CASSQGTGQETQYF. The chain is built from TRBV5-4 and TRBJ2-5; 8 bases line up with TRBD1. Germline V gene sequence: CDR1 SGHNT, CDR2 YYREEE (reference sequence). Losses at the gene ends were 4 bases for V and 1 base for J; bases not matched to a gene: 3. CDR3 length equals 14 residues. Full variable domain (remainder filled in from reference TRBV5-4 and TRBJ2-5): ETGVTQSPTHLIKTRGQQVTLRCSSQSGHNTVSWYQQALGQGPQFIFQYYREEENGRGNFPPRFSGLQFPNYSSELNVNALELDDSALYLCASSQGTGQETQYFGPGTRLLVL.

The chain is built from TRBV5-1 and TRBJ2-5, with D tentatively TRBD2 (6 bases). This CDR3 comprises 18 residues. Trimming removed 0 bases from V and 5 bases from J, with 23 bases in between. Germline CDR1 and CDR2: SGHRS and YFSETQ. The CDR3 loop reads CASSLGRTSGEIIETQYF. The CDR3, as DNA: TGCGCCAGCAGCTTGGGGCGGACTTCGGGAGAGATCATCGAGACCCAGTACTTC.

The V and J genes are TRBV9 and TRBJ2-3; D may match TRBD1 or TRBD2 (5 bases each). V lost 4 bases and J lost 2, with 8 bases in between. CDR3 length: 13 residues. Per germline, CDR1 SGDLS and CDR2 YYNGEE. CDR3 sequence (DNA): TGTGCCAGCAGCAGGGACCTCACAGATACGCAGTATTTT. Translation: CASSRDLTDTQYF.

The chain uses TRBV29-1 and TRBJ1-2; possible D gene TRBD1, 5 bases. CDR3 size: 9 residues. CDR1 is SQVTM and CDR2 is ANQGSEA in the germline V gene. Trimming took off 6 bases at V and 10 bases at J, with 9 bases between the two ends. The CDR3 region is CSVTGAYTF. The CDR3 nucleotides are TGCAGCGTCACAGGTGCCTACACCTTC. Filled out from reference TRBV29-1 and TRBJ1-2, the complete variable domain reads SAVISQKPSRDICQRGTSLTIQCQVDSQVTMMFWYRQQPGQSLTLIATANQGSEATYESGFVIDKFPISRPNLTFSTLTVSNMSPEDSSIYLCSVTGAYTFGSGTRLTVV.

This clone was found a few times. The rearrangement links TRBV7-2 to TRBJ2-7; unclear D gene. Per germline, CDR1 SGHTA and CDR2 FQGNSA. The CDR3 sequence is 15 residues long. Trimming removed 4 bases from V and 3 bases from J, with 16 bases in between. DNA for the CDR3: TGTGCCAGCAGCTCCGGTGGGTCCCCGGGCTACGAGCAGTACTTC. This encodes CASSSGGSPGYEQYF.

The V gene is TRBV4-1, the J gene TRBJ1-6; D is unclear. Germline V lookup: CDR1 MGHRA, CDR2 YSYEKL. CDR3 length: 14 amino acids. V was cut by 5 bases and J by 5 bases, with 10 bases left in between. CDR3 region: CASSDTWNNSPLHF. The CDR3 nucleotides read TGCGCCAGCAGCGATACCTGGAATAATTCACCCCTCCACTTT.

Details on this clone: Other nucleotide sequences from this sample produce the same CDR3. This chain joins TRBV9 and TRBJ1-6; D gene ambiguous. CDR3 length: 13 residues. Germline assignment: CDR1 SGDLS and CDR2 YYNGEE. The ends were cut back, 2 bases at V and 4 bases at J, with 4 bases in the middle. The CDR3 DNA reads TGTGCCAGCAGCGTTCGATATAATTCACCCCTCCACTTT. Its protein product is CASSVRYNSPLHF.

The rearrangement uses TRBV5-1 and TRBJ2-7, with 11 bases matching TRBD2. TRBJ2-5 matches the DNA end more closely, so the J call is doubtful. The germline gives CDR1 SGHRS, CDR2 YFSETQ. The CDR3 runs to 17 residues. CDR3 amino acids: CASSAGLAVGYQETQYF. The CDR3 region has the DNA TGCGCCAGCAGCGCGGGACTAGCGGTGGGGTACCAAGAGACCCAGTACTTC.

The chain links TRBV28 to TRBJ1-4; perhaps TRBD1 as D (5 bases). The CDR3 runs 15 residues. V was pared by 3 bases and J by 10 bases, with 18 bases between. Germline values: CDR1 MDHEN, CDR2 SYDVKM. The CDR3 is CASSFSRQGGGKLFF. In DNA, the CDR3 is TGTGCCAGCAGTTTTTCGAGGCAGGGCGGGGGAAAACTGTTTTTT.

This chain links TRBV7-8 with TRBJ1-4; TRBD1 is a possible D gene (5 bases). This CDR3 region has 13 residues. The germline CDR1 and CDR2 sequences are SGHVS and FQNEAQ. Trimming removed 5 bases from V and 5 bases from J, with 9 bases in between. CDR3: CASSRGPNEKLFF. The CDR3 DNA reads TGTGCCAGCAGCCGGGGACCAAATGAAAAACTGTTTTTT.

V and J are TRBV7-9 and TRBJ2-1; D is unclear. CDR1 is SEHNR, CDR2 FQNEAQ, per germline (reference sequence). This CDR3 has 13 residues. The V gene lost 1 base and the J gene lost 10 bases, with 11 bases spanning the gap. The CDR3 is CASSLGTGLEQFF. For the CDR3, the DNA is TGTGCCAGCAGCTTAGGGACCGGGTTGGAGCAGTTCTTC.

V usage is TRBV19 and J usage is TRBJ1-1; D is uncertain. With 3 bases removed from V and 1 base from J, the gap between germline ends came to 6 bases. The CDR3 consists of 13 residues. The V gene's germline CDR1 is LNHDA and CDR2 SQIVND (reference sequence). CDR3 sequence reads: CASSISGNTEAFF. The CDR3 nucleotides read TGTGCCAGTAGTATTTCTGGGAACACTGAAGCTTTCTTT.

In regard to this clone: With a much larger clone just one base away, this may be a read error. The gene calls are TRBV2 and TRBJ2-3; D is ambiguous. The ends were cut back, 1 base at V and 6 bases at J, with 2 bases in the middle. Germline-derived CDR1 and CDR2 are SNHLY and FYNNEI. The CDR3 is 11 amino acids. CDR3 residues: CASSEGDTQYF. The CDR3 coding sequence is TGTGCCAGCAGTGAAGGTGATACGCAGTATTTT. The full variable domain, with the rest looked up from reference TRBV2 and TRBJ2-3, is EPEVTQTPSHQVTQMGQEVILRCVPISNHLYFYWYRQILGQKVEFLVSFYNNEISEKSEIFDDQFSVERPDGSNFTLKIRSTKLEDSAMYFCASSEGDTQYFGPGTRLTVL.

The chain carries TRBV27 and TRBJ1-5, with a weak D call TRBD1 (6 bases). Germline V gene data show CDR1 as MNHEY and CDR2 as SMNVEV (reference sequence). Trimming took off 6 bases at V and 2 bases at J, with 8 bases between the two ends. CDR3 length equals 13 residues. The CDR3 protein is CASRQGGNQPQHF. CDR3 DNA sequence: TGTGCCAGCAGACAGGGCGGCAATCAGCCCCAGCATTTT.

This chain joins TRBV12-5 and TRBJ1-1, with a possible D match to TRBD1 (6 bases). The CDR3 spans 17 residues. The V gene lost 7 bases and the J gene lost 4 bases, with 25 bases spanning the gap. Germline V gene sequence: CDR1 LGHNT, CDR2 FRNRAP. The DNA of the CDR3 is TGTGCTAGTGCCATAAGGACAGATTGGACGGTGGGCACTGAAGCTTTCTTT. Translating gives CASAIRTDWTVGTEAFF. The full variable domain, rest sourced from reference TRBV12-5 and TRBJ1-1, is DARVTQTPRHKVTEMGQEVTMRCQPILGHNTVFWYRQTMMQGLELLAYFRNRAPLDDSGMPKDRFSAEMPDATLATLKIQPSEPRDSAVYFCASAIRTDWTVGTEAFFGQGTRLTVV.

This chain uses TRBV5-6 with TRBJ1-3; weak D call: TRBD1 (5 bases). This CDR3 spans 15 amino acids. Germline V CDR1 and CDR2: SGHDT, YYEEEE. Trimming took off 0 bases at V and 4 bases at J, with 11 bases between the two ends. The CDR3 loop is CASSLGTLPGNTIYF. The CDR3 coding sequence is TGTGCCAGCAGCTTGGGGACACTCCCCGGAAACACCATATATTTT. Full variable domain (rest looked up from reference TRBV5-6 and TRBJ1-3): DAGVTQSPTHLIKTRGQQVTLRCSPKSGHDTVSWYQQALGQGPQFIFQYYEEEERQRGNFPDRFSGHQFPNYSSELNVNALLLGDSALYLCASSLGTLPGNTIYFGEGSWLTVV.

V is TRBV9 and J is TRBJ2-3, with 14 bases matching TRBD2. The CDR3 has 19 amino acids. The germline CDR1 and CDR2 sequences are SGDLS and YYNGEE. With V trimmed by 4 bases and J by 4 bases, 14 bases remained unmatched. The chain's CDR3 is CASSSGQARLAGGADTQYF. DNA of the CDR3: TGTGCCAGCAGCTCCGGACAGGCTAGACTAGCGGGGGGGGCAGATACGCAGTATTTT.